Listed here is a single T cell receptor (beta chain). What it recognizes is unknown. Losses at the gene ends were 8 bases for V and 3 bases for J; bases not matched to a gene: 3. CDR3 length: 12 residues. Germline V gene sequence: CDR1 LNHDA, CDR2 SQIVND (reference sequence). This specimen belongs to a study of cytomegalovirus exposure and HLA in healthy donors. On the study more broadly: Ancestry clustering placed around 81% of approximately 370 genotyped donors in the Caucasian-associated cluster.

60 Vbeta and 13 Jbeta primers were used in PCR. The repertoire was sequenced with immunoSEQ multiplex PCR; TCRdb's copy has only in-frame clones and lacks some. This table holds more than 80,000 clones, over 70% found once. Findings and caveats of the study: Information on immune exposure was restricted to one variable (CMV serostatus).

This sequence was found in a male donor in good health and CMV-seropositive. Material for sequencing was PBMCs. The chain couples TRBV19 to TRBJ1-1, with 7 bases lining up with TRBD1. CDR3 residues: CASVTGDTEAFF. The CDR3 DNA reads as TGTGCCAGTGTTACAGGGGACACTGAAGCTTTCTTT.